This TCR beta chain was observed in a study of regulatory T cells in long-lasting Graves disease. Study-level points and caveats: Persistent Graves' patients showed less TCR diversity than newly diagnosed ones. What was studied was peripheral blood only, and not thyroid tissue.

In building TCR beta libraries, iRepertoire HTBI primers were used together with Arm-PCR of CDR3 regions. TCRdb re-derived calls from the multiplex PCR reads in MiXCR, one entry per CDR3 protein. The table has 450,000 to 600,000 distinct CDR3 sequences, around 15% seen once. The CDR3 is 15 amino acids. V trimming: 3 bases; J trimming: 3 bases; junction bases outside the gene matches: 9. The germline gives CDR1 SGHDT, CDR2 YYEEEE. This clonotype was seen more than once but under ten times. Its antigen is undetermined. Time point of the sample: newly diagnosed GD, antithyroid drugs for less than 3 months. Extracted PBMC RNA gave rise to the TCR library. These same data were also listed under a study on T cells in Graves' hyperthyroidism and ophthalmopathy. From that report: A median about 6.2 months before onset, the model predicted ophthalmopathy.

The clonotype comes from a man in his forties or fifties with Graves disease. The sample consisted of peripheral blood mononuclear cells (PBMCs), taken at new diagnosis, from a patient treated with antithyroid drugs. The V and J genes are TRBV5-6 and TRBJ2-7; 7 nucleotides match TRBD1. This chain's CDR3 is CASSSSPGQLYEQYF. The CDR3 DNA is TGTGCCAGCAGCTCAAGCCCGGGACAGCTCTACGAGCAGTACTTC.